This T cell receptor beta chain was identified during a study of cytotoxic CD8 clonotypes in ibrutinib-treated CLL. General study results and limits: Clonality was higher at baseline than in age-matched healthy donors and tracked circulating CD8+ T-cell counts.

With respect to this clone: The target antigen is unknown.

Roughly 2 micrograms of genomic DNA, which was extracted from cryopreserved PBMCs, served as the material used for the TCR beta libraries. There are 19 residues in the CDR3. Germline V CDR1 and CDR2: SGHRS, YFSETQ. Trimming cost V 4 bases and J 3 bases; bases outside gene matches: 15. Target depth was 1 in 200,000 to 1 in 1 million T cells, about 10x per clonotype. Generated by immunoSEQ multiplex PCR, the TCRdb table keeps only in-frame clones and is missing some. Among 200,000 or so clones listed, 79% were seen once. The input for sequencing was PBMCs, taken after 12 months of ibrutinib treatment. The sequence was obtained from a human donor with chronic lymphocytic leukemia. The chain recombines TRBV5-1 with TRBJ2-3; TRBD2 matches at 12 bases. The CDR3 nucleotides are TGCGCCAGCAGCGCCCGACCTAGCGGGAGGGCCGTCAGGACAGATACGCAGTATTTT. Translation: CASSARPSGRAVRTDTQYF.